This TCR beta chain emerged from a study of cytomegalovirus exposure and HLA in healthy donors. Overall study findings and caveats: On later analysis, the bulk of CMV-associated TCR beta chains appeared to be HLA-restricted.

As concerns this clone: Its antigen remains unknown.

V lost 7 bases and J 0 bases, leaving 9 bases between the germline ends. The CDR3 covers 14 residues. Germline-derived CDR1 and CDR2 are SEHNR and FQNEAQ (reference sequence). The primer mix had 60 Vbeta and 13 Jbeta primers. This table comes from immunoSEQ multiplex PCR, and its TCRdb copy is limited to in-frame clones, with some not included. Of about 100,000 clones in the sample, 84% are singletons; the top ten hold 1.2%. Sequencing used PBMCs. The rearrangement links TRBV7-9 to TRBJ1-4; the D gene is possibly TRBD1 (5 bases). The TCR sequence derives from a woman between 18 and 30 years old in good health and CMV-seronegative. The CDR3 reads CASTAGSTNEKLFF. For the CDR3, the DNA is TGTGCCAGCACCGCAGGGTCAACTAATGAAAAACTGTTTTTT.